This TCR beta chain originates from a study of T-cell reconstitution after alpha-beta-depleted transplantation in children (dated by TCRdb to about 2016). About the study as a whole: T-cell immune reconstitution after TCRalphabeta/CD19-depleted allogeneic hematopoietic cell transplantation in children was quantitatively tracked in the study by means of TCR repertoire profiling.

A distance of 15 bases separates the germline ends of V and J, which lose 4 bases and 3 bases respectively. The CDR1 and CDR2 encoded by the germline V gene (reference sequence) are LGHDT and YNNKEL. The CDR3 starts with the cysteine, ends with the phenylalanine, and has 15 residues. The entry retains the CDR3 DNA only, 45 bases that are in frame from base 1. The paper as a whole reports these results and caveats: The high TCRbeta diversity at day 60 in some patients was ascribed to recipient T cells and intrathymic progenitors that had survived conditioning. Over subsequent months, a decline in hyperexpanded clone frequencies was noted, and after one year, T-cell counts and TCRbeta diversity were mostly ascribed to newly produced T cells. The apparently early recovery of alphabetaT-cell counts about two months after transplant reportedly depended on only several hundred rapidly expanded clones that came from non-depleted graft cells.

Library construction relied on PCR. Instrument on record: Illumina HiSeq 2500. Molecular barcoding was employed in the preparation of TCR libraries, with unique molecular identifiers being used to normalize TCRbeta repertoire quantification. The public reads were quality trimmed at Q25 with fastp and then assembled into clones with MiXCR by TCRdb, keeping productive beta chains. Every distinct CDR3 protein forms one entry, paired with its most common genes and DNA. Present in this sample are some 16,000 distinct CDR3 sequences, 4.5% to 6% of which were seen just once. 5.5% to 7.5% of the sample comes from the top ten. Reading the label with the study, this specimen's treatment or condition is: allogeneic hematopoietic cell transplantation with graft depleted of TCRalphabeta T cells and CD19 B cells. The transplant recipients were children given TCRalphabeta/CD19-depleted allogeneic hematopoietic cell grafts.

The table lists this clonotype with many counts. What this receptor recognizes is not known. The input lacks base qualities; no much larger clone sits a single base away. The rearrangement combines TRBV3-1 with TRBJ2-5; TRBD2 is perhaps the D gene, given 6 matching bases. The sequence was obtained from a boy between 5 and 17 years old with acute lymphoblastic leukemia, due to receive a stem cell transplant. This material consisted of PBMCs, taken before TCRalphabeta/CD19-depleted stem cell transplant. The DNA reads TGTGCCAGCAGCCGGCCGACTAGATCAGAAGAGACCCAGTACTTC. Its translation reads: CASSRPTRSEETQYF.